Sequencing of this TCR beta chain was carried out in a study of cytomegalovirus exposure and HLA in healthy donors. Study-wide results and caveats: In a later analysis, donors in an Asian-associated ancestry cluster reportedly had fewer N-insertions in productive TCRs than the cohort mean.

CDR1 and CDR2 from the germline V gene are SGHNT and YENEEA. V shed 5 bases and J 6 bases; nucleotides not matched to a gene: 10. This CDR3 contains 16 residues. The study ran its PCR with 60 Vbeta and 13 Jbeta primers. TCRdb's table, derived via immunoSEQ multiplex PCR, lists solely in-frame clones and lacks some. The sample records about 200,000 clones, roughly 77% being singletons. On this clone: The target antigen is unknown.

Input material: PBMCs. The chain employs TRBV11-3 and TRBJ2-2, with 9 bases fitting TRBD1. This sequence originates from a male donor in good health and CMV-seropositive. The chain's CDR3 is CASSPGQGNDPGELFF. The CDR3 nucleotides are TGTGCCAGCAGCCCCGGACAGGGGAATGATCCCGGGGAGCTGTTTTTT.